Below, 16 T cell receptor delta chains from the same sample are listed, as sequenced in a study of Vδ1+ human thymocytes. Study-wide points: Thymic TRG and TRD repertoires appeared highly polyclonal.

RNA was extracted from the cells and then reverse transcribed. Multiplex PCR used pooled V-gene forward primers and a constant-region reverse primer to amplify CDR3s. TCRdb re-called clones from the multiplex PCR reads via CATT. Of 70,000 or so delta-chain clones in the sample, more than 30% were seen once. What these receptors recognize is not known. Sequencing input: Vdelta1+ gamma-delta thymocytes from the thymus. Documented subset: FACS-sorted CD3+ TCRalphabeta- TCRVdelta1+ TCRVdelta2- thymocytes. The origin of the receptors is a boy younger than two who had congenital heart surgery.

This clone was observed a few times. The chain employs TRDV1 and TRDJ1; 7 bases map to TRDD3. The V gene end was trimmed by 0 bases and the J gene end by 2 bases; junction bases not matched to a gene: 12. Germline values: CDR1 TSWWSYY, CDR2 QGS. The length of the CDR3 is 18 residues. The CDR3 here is CALGELSGGPLMTDKLIF. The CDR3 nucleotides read TGTGCTCTTGGGGAACTGTCTGGGGGGCCTCTTATGACCGATAAACTCATCTTT.

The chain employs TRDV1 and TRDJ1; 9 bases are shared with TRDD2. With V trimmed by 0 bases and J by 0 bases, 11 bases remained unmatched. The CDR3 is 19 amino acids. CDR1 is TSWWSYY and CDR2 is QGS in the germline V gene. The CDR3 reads CALGELPSYPTAYTDKLIF. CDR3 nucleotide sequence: TGTGCTCTTGGGGAACTACCTTCCTACCCTACTGCCTACACCGATAAACTCATCTTT.

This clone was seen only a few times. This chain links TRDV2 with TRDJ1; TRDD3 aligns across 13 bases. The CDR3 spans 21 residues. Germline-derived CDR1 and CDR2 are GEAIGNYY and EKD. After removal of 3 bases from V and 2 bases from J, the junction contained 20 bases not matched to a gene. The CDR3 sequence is CACDSVLGDTQPKMGTDKLIF. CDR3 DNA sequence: TGTGCCTGTGACTCCGTACTGGGGGATACGCAGCCCAAGATGGGTACCGATAAACTCATCTTT.

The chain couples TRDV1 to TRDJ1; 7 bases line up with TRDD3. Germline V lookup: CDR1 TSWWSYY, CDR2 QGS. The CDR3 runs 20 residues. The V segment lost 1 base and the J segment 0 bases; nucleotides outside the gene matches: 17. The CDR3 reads CALGEPLSSFCTGDTDKLIF. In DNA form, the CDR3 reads TGTGCTCTTGGGGAACCTCTCAGTTCCTTCTGTACTGGGGACACCGATAAACTCATCTTT.

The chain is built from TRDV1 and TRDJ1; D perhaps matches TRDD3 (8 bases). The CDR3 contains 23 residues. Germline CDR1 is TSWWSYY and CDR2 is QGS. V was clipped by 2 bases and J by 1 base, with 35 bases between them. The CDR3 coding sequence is TGTGCTCTTGGGGAAGTTAGGCCCCTTCCTCCGTCCGCTGGGGGACTCCTCACCGATAAACTCATCTTT. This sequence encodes CALGEVRPLPPSAGGLLTDKLIF.

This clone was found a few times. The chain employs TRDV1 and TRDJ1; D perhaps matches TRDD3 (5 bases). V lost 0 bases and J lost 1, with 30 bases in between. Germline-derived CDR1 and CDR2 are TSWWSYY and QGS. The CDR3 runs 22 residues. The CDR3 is CALGELVTTRWISVGSTDKLIF. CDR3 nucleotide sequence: TGTGCTCTTGGGGAACTAGTCACTACCCGGTGGATAAGTGTGGGTAGCACCGATAAACTCATCTTT.

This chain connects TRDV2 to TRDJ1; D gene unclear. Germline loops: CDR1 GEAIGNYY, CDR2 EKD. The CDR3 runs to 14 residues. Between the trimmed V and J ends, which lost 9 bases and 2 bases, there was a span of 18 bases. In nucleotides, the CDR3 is TGTGCCACCCAGTCCCCGGGCGTAACCGATAAACTCATCTTT. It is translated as CATQSPGVTDKLIF.

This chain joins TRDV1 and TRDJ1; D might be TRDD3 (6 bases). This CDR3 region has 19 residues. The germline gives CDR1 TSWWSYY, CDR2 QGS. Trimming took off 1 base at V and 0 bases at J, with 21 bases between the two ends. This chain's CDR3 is CALGERWSWGLPYTDKLIF. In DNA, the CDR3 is TGTGCTCTTGGGGAACGTTGGTCGTGGGGGCTCCCGTACACCGATAAACTCATCTTT.

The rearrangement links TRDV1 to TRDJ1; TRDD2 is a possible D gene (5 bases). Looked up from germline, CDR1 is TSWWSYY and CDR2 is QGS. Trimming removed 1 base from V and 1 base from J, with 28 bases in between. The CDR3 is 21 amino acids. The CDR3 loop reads CALGEQGSSHPPIHPTDKLIF. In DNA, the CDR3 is TGTGCTCTTGGGGAACAAGGTTCTTCCCATCCGCCCATCCATCCCACCGATAAACTCATCTTT.

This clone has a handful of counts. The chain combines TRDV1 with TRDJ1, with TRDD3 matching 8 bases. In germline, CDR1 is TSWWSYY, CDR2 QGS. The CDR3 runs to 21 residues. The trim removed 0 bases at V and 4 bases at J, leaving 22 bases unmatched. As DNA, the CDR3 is TGTGCTCTTGGGGAACTCTCCTACGTGAAAGGGTTGGGGGATTTTTTCGATAAACTCATCTTT. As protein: CALGELSYVKGLGDFFDKLIF.

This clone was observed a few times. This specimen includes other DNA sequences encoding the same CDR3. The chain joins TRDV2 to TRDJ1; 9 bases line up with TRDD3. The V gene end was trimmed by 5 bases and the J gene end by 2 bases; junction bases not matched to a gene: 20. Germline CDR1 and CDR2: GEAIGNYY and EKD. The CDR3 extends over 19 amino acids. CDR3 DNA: TGTGCCTGTGTGGGCTCCTGTCTGGGGATACGCGGATCGACCGATAAACTCATCTTT. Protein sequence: CACVGSCLGIRGSTDKLIF.

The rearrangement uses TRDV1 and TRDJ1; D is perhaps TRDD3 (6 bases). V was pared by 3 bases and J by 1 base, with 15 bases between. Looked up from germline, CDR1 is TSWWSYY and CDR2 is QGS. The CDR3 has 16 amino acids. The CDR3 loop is CALGDPRGTTTDKLIF. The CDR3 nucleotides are TGTGCTCTTGGGGACCCCAGGGGGACGACCACCGATAAACTCATCTTT.

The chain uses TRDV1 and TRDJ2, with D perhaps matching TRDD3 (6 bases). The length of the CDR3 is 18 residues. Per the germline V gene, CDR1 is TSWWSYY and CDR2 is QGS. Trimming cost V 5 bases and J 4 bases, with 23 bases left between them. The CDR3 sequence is CALGNNTYVGDWTAQLFF. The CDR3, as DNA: TGTGCTCTTGGGAACAACACCTACGTAGGGGATTGGACAGCACAACTCTTCTTT.

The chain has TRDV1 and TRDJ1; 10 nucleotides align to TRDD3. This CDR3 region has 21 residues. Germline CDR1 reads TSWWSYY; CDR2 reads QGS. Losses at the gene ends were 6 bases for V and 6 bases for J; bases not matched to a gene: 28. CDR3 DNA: TGTGCTCTTGGTGCCCCCCTCTTCGATACTGGGGGATTTACATCTGCCTATAAACTCATCTTT. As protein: CALGAPLFDTGGFTSAYKLIF.

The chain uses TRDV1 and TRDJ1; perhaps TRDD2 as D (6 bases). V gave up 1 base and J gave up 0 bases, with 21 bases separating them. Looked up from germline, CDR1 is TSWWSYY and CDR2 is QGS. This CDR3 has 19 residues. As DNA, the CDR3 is TGTGCTCTTGGGGAACCCCCTTCCCCCTGGAGGGACTACACCGATAAACTCATCTTT. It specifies CALGEPPSPWRDYTDKLIF.

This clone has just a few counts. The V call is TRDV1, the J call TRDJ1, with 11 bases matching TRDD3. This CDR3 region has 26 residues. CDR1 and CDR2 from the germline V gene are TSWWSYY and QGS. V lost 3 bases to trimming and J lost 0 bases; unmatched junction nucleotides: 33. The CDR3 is CALGDHLQTTSPPYWGIVRNTDKLIF. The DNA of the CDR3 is TGTGCTCTTGGGGACCATCTACAAACTACGTCCCCCCCTTACTGGGGGATAGTCCGTAACACCGATAAACTCATCTTT.